The clone carrying this TCR beta chain was counted a single time. Its antigen is currently unknown. This sample was included in a study of OX40 agonist ivuxolimab in advanced cancers. Across the whole study: The treatment was a fully human IgG2 OX40 agonist, ivuxolimab. Patients were dosed intravenously with ivuxolimab at 0.01 to 10 mg/kg every 2 weeks.

Autoimmune disease history or systemic immunosuppression led to patients being barred. Measured with immunoSEQ multiplex PCR; TCRdb has only the in-frame clones, and not every one. This table holds under 90,000 clones, about 88% found once. Study-level points and caveats: Clonal expansion by week 6 occurred in CD4+ and CD8+ blood T cells (at 0.1 to 3.0 mg/kg).

CDR1 is SGHNT and CDR2 is YENEEA in the germline V gene. CDR3 length: 16 residues. V lost 0 bases and J lost 0, with 10 bases in between. Sample: CD4+ or CD8+ T cells sorted from blood, taken in a trial of the OX40 agonist ivuxolimab. This chain uses TRBV11-3 with TRBJ2-3; weak D call: TRBD2 (5 bases). This TCR was sampled from an adult with an advanced solid tumor such as melanoma, head and neck, liver or kidney cancer. The CDR3 nucleotides read TGTGCCAGCAGCTTAGAATTCGGCGGGAGCACAGATACGCAGTATTTT. Its translation is CASSLEFGGSTDTQYF.